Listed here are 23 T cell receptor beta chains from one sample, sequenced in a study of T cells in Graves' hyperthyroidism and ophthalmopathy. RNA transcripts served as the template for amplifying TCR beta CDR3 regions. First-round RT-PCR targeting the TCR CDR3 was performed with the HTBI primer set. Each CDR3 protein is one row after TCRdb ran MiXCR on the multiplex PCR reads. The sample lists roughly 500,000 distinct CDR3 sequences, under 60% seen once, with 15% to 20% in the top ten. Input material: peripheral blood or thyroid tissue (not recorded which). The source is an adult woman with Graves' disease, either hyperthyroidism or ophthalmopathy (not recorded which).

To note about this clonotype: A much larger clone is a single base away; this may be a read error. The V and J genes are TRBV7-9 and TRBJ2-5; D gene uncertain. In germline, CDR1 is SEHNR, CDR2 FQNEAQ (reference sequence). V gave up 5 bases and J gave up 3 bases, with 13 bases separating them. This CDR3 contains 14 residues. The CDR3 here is CASSREGREETQYF. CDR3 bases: TGTGCCAGCAGCCGAGAAGGCAGAGAAGAGACCCAGTACTTC.

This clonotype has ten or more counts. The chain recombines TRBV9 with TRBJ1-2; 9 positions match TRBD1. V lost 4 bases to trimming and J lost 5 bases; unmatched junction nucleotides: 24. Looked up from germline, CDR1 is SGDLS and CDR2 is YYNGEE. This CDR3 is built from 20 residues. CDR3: CASSQPRGTGSALEDYGYTF. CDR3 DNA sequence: TGTGCCAGCAGCCAACCGAGGGGGACAGGGTCCGCGTTGGAAGATTATGGCTACACCTTC.

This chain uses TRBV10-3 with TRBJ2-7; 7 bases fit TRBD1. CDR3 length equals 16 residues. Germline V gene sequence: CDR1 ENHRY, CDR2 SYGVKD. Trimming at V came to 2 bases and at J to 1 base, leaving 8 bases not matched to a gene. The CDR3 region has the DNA TGTGCCATCAGTGAGATTGACAGGGACGGGTCCTACGAGCAGTACTTC. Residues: CAISEIDRDGSYEQYF.

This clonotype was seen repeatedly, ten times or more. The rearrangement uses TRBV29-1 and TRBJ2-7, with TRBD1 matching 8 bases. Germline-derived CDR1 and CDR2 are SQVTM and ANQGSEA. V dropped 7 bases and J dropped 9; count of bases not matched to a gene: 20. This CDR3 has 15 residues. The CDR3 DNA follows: TGCAGCGCAACAAACACAGGGGGAGCTAGGGACGGGCAGTACTTC. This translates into CSATNTGGARDGQYF.

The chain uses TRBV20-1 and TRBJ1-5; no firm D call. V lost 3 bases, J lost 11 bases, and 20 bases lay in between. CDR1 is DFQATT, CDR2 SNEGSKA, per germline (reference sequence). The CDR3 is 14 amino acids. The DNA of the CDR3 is TGCAGTGCTAGGGGTGGGAGAGGTGGGGAGACCCAGCATTTT. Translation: CSARGGRGGETQHF.

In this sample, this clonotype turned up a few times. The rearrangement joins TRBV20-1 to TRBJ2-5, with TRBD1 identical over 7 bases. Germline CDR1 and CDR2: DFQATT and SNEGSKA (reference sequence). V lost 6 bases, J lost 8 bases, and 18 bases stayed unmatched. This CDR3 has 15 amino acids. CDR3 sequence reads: CSATADREVSFTQYF. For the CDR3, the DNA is TGCAGTGCCACAGCCGACAGGGAAGTTTCGTTCACCCAGTACTTC.

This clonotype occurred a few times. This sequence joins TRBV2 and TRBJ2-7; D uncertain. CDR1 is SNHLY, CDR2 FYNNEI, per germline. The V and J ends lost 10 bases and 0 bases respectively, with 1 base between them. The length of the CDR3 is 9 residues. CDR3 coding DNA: TGTGCCACCTCCTACGAGCAGTACTTC. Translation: CATSYEQYF.

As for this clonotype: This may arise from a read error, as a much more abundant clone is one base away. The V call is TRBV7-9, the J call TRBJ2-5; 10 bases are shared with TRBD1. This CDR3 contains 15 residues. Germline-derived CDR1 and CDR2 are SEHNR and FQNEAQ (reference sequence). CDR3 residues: CASSLTGTGVETQCF. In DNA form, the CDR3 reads TGTGCCAGCAGCTTAACTGGGACAGGGGTGGAGACCCAGTGCTTC.

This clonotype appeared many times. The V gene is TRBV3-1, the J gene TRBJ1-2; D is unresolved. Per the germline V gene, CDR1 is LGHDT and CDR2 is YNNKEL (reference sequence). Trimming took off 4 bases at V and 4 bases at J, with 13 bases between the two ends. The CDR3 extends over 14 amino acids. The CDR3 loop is CASSPSTPRYGYTF. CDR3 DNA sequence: TGTGCCAGCAGCCCTAGTACACCACGCTATGGCTACACCTTC.

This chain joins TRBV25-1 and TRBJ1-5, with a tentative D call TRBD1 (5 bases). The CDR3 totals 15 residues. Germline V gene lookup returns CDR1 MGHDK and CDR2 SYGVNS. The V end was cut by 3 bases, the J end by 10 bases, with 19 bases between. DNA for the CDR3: TGTGCCAGCAGTGATACAGGTACCACAATCAGCCCCCAGCATTTT. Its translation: CASSDTGTTISPQHF.

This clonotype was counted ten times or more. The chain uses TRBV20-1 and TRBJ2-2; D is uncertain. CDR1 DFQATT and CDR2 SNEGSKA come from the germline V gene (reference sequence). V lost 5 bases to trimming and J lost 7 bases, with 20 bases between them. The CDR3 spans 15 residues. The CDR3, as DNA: TGCAGTGCTCAACGACTGGATCCATCGGGCGGGGAGCTGTTTTTT. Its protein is CSAQRLDPSGGELFF.

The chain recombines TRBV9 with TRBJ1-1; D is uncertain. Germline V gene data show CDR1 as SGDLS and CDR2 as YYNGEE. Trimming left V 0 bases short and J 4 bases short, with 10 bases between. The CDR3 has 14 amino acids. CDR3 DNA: TGTGCCAGCAGCGTAGGTGGGAAGAGCACTGAAGCTTTCTTT. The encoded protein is CASSVGGKSTEAFF.

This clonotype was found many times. This CDR3 reads CAISAWTGMNTEAFF. The CDR3 DNA reads TGTGCCATCAGTGCCTGGACAGGAATGAACACTGAAGCTTTCTTT. The gene calls are TRBV10-3 and TRBJ1-1; 7 nucleotides line up with TRBD1. The CDR3 is made up of 15 amino acids. Germline values: CDR1 ENHRY, CDR2 SYGVKD. Trimming removed 4 bases from V and 0 bases from J; junction bases left unmatched: 5.

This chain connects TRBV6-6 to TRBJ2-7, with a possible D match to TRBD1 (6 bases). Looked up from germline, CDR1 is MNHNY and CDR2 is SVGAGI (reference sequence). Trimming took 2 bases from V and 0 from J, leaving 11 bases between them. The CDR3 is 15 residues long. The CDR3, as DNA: TGTGCCAGCAGTTACGGGGGCTCGAGCTCCTACGAGCAGTACTTC. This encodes CASSYGGSSSYEQYF.

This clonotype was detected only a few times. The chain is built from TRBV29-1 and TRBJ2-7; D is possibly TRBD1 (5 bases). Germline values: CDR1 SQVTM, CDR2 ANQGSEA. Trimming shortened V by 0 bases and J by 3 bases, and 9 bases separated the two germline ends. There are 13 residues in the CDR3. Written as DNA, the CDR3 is TGCAGCGTTGAAGATCCCAGGGACTACGAGCAGTACTTC. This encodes CSVEDPRDYEQYF.

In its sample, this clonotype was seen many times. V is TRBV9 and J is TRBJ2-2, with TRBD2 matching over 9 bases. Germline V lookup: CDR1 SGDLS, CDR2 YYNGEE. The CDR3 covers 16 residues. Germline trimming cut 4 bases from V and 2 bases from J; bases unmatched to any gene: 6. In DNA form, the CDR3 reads TGTGCCAGCAGCTCGAGACTAGCGGTAAACACCGGGGAGCTGTTTTTT. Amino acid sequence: CASSSRLAVNTGELFF. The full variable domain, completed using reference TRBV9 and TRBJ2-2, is DSGVTQTPKHLITATGQRVTLRCSPRSGDLSVYWYQQSLDQGLQFLIQYYNGEERAKGNILERFSAQQFPDLHSELNLSSLELGDSALYFCASSSRLAVNTGELFFGEGSRLTVL.

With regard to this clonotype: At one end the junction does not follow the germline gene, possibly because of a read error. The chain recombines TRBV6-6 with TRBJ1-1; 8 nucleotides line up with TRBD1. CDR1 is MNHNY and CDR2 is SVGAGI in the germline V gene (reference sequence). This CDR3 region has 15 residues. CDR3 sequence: CASSGGGRGLTEAFF. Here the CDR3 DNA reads TGTGCCAGCAGTGGCGGGGGCAGGGGGCTCACTGAAGCTTTCTTC.

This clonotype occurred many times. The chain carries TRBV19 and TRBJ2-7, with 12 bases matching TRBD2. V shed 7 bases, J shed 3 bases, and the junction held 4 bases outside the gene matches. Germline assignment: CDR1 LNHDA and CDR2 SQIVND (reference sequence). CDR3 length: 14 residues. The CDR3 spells CASKRTSGNYEQYF. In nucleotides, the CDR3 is TGTGCCAGTAAGCGGACTAGCGGGAACTACGAGCAGTACTTC.

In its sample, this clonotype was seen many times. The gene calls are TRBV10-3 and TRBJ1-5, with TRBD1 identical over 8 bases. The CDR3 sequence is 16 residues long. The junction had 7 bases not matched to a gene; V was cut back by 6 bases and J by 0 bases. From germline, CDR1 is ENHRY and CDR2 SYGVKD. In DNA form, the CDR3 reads TGTGCCATCAGCAAAGACAGGGGCGATAGCAATCAGCCCCAGCATTTT. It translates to CAISKDRGDSNQPQHF.

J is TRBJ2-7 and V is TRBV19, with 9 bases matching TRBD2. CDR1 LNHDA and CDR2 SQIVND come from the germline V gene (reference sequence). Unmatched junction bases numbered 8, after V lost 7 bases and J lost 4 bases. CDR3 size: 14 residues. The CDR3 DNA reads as TGTGCCAGTACCCCTAGTAGCGGGGGATACGAGCAGTACTTC. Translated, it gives CASTPSSGGYEQYF.

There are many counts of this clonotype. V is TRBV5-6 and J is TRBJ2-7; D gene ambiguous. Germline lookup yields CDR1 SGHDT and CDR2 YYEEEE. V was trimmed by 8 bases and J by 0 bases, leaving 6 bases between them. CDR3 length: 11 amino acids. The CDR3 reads CASQSSYEQYF. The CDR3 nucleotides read TGTGCCAGTCAGAGCTCCTACGAGCAGTACTTC.

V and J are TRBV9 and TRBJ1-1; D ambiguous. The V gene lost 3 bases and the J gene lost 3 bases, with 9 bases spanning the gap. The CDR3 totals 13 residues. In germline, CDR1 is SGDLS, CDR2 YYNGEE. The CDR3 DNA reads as TGTGCCAGCAGCGACAGAACGTACACTGAAGCTTTCTTT. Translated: CASSDRTYTEAFF.

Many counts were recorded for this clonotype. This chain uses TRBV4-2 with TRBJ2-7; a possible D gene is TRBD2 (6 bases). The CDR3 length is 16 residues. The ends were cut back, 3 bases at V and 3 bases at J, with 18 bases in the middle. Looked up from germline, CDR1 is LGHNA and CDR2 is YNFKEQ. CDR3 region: CASSHQVQAGSYEQYF. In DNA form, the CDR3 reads TGTGCCAGCAGCCATCAGGTCCAGGCGGGAAGCTACGAGCAGTACTTC.